Below, 14 T cell receptor beta chains from the same sample are listed, as sequenced in a study of graft-versus-host responses after intestinal transplantation. Libraries were prepared by immunoSEQ multiplex PCR; TCRdb keeps only in-frame clonotypes and omits some of them. This repertoire shows about 10,000 clones, around nine tenths found once; its top ten account for 2.3%. The specimen comprised PBMCs, sampled about 6 weeks after intestinal transplant. The receptor set was obtained from a human patient who received an intestinal transplant, so some T cells may come from the graft donor.

The chain joins TRBV19 to TRBJ1-6; no clear D gene. V was cut by 3 bases and J by 7 bases, with 16 bases left in between. Germline assignment: CDR1 LNHDA and CDR2 SQIVND (reference sequence). This CDR3 comprises 16 residues. In DNA, the CDR3 is TGTGCCAGTAGTATTGTCGGAAGGCTTGGAAATTCACCCCTCCACTTT. Translating it yields CASSIVGRLGNSPLHF.

The chain employs TRBV21-1 and TRBJ2-7; whether TRBD1, the table's D call, matches the DNA was not checked. TRBV21-1 is a pseudogene segment. The CDR3 contains 11 residues. The CDR3 here is CASSKQGEQYF. CDR3 in DNA: TGTGCCAGCAGCAAACAGGGCGAGCAGTACTTC.

The V and J genes are TRBV6-1 and TRBJ2-1; D might be TRBD1 (6 bases). This CDR3 spans 14 amino acids. Germline V gene data show CDR1 as MNHNS and CDR2 as SASEGT. The V and J ends lost 2 bases and 8 bases respectively, with 13 bases between them. CDR3 region: CASSERGTKYEQFF. CDR3 coding DNA: TGTGCCAGCAGTGAAAGAGGGACAAAGTATGAGCAGTTCTTC.

V usage is TRBV7-9 and J usage is TRBJ2-3; 11 nucleotides match TRBD2. Germline-derived CDR1 and CDR2 are SEHNR and FQNEAQ (reference sequence). The CDR3 loop spans 15 amino acids. The junction had 8 bases not matched to a gene; V was cut back by 5 bases and J by 7 bases. The CDR3 sequence is CASSRIAGGRHTQYF. The CDR3 coding sequence is TGTGCCAGCAGCAGGATAGCGGGAGGGCGTCATACGCAGTATTTT.

The chain recombines TRBV7-9 with TRBJ2-2; TRBD2 matches at 7 bases. This CDR3 has 14 amino acids. Germline V gene data show CDR1 as SEHNR and CDR2 as FQNEAQ (reference sequence). Trimming at V came to 7 bases and at J to 4 bases, leaving 6 bases not matched to a gene. The CDR3: CASTPTSVTGELFF. CDR3 nucleotide sequence: TGTGCCAGCACCCCCACTAGCGTCACCGGGGAGCTGTTTTTT.

J is TRBJ1-1 and V is TRBV5-1; D remains unclear. V shed 3 bases and J shed 2 bases, with 17 bases lying between them. The CDR3 extends over 16 amino acids. Per germline, CDR1 SGHRS and CDR2 YFSETQ. For the CDR3, the DNA is TGCGCCAGCAGCTCCCATGAAACACAGCTTAACACTGAAGCTTTCTTT. Translated, it gives CASSSHETQLNTEAFF.

CDR3 DNA: TGTGCCACCTCGGACAGCCACTCCTACGAGCAGTACTTC. It specifies CATSDSHSYEQYF. The chain recombines TRBV18 with TRBJ2-7; maybe TRBD1 (6 bases). V lost 10 bases and J 0 bases, leaving 13 bases between the germline ends. The germline CDR1 and CDR2 sequences are KGHSH and LQKENI. This CDR3 comprises 13 residues.

The chain carries TRBV6-5 and TRBJ2-7, with 11 bases that match TRBD2. CDR1 MNHEY and CDR2 SVGAGI come from the germline V gene. V lost 1 base, J lost 4 bases, and 3 bases stayed unmatched. The CDR3 loop spans 15 amino acids. The DNA of the CDR3 is TGTGCCAGCAGTTACTTGACTAGCGGGAATTACGAGCAGTACTTC. This codes for CASSYLTSGNYEQYF.

The gene calls are TRBV5-6 and TRBJ1-2; 8 nucleotides align to TRBD1. The V and J ends lost 2 bases and 2 bases, in that order; junction bases with no gene match: 5. CDR3 length equals 15 residues. Germline V gene data show CDR1 as SGHDT and CDR2 as YYEEEE. Written as DNA, the CDR3 is TGTGCCAGCAGCTTATTGGGACAGGAGAACTATGGCTACACCTTC. The encoded protein is CASSLLGQENYGYTF.

The chain joins TRBV7-9 to TRBJ2-7, with D tentatively TRBD1 or TRBD2 (5 bases each). CDR3 length equals 15 residues. V lost 4 bases and J 6 bases, leaving 19 bases between the germline ends. Germline V gene sequence: CDR1 SEHNR, CDR2 FQNEAQ (reference sequence). The CDR3 here is CASSSWRLGVGEQYF. The CDR3 bases are TGTGCCAGCAGCTCCTGGCGTCTGGGGGTGGGCGAGCAGTACTTC.

In this sample, this clone turned up once. The chain combines TRBV25-1 with TRBJ1-2, with D possibly TRBD1 on 5 matching bases. Trimming took off 5 bases at V and 8 bases at J, with 15 bases between the two ends. The CDR3 runs to 13 residues. Germline assignment: CDR1 MGHDK and CDR2 SYGVNS. CDR3: CASSPRGDGGYTF. In DNA form, the CDR3 reads TGTGCCAGCAGTCCACGTGGGGACGGCGGCTACACCTTC.

The chain joins TRBV6-5 to TRBJ1-5; the D is unclear. Germline values: CDR1 MNHEY, CDR2 SVGAGI. The ends were cut back, 6 bases at V and 9 bases at J, with 21 bases in the middle. CDR3 length: 15 amino acids. CDR3 in DNA: TGTGCCAGCAGCCTGGGATACAGCCCGATGGGGCCCCAGCATTTT. Translated, it gives CASSLGYSPMGPQHF.

This clone has a single count. This chain uses TRBV4-2 with TRBJ1-1; D is unresolved. Per the germline V gene, CDR1 is LGHNA and CDR2 is YNFKEQ. With 4 bases removed from V and 3 bases from J, the gap between germline ends came to 12 bases. This CDR3 is built from 14 residues. The CDR3 bases are TGTGCCAGCAGCCCCACGCGAGGAGACACTGAAGCTTTCTTT. As protein: CASSPTRGDTEAFF.

The V gene is TRBV10-3, the J gene TRBJ2-7, with 8 nucleotides matching TRBD1. CDR1 is ENHRY, CDR2 SYGVKD, per germline. The CDR3 extends over 13 amino acids. V was clipped by 11 bases and J by 1 base; unmatched bases: 7. CDR3 coding DNA: TGTGCCTCGACAGGGGACTGGTCCTACGAGCAGTACTTC. It is translated as CASTGDWSYEQYF.